A selection of T cell receptor beta chains follows, all from one sample in a study of blood T cell repertoires in COVID-19. The repertoire was sequenced with immunoSEQ multiplex PCR; TCRdb's copy has only in-frame clones and lacks some. The sample lists about 40,000 clones; roughly 80% were seen once. The sample comprised peripheral blood. The source is a woman aged 60 to 75 with acute or convalescent COVID-19. The CDR3 runs from the conserved cysteine through the conserved F or W. The D gene is left open where the match is weak. Size tells how often a clone was seen (once, few, many) or the class of an expanded clone, and some rows leave it out.

d_call: -; clone_size: once; v_call: TRBV3-1/TRBV3-2; cdr3_length: 13; j_call: TRBJ2-7; cdr3_aa: CASSLGQIYEQYF; cdr3_nt: TGTGCCAGCAGCCTTGGACAGATTTACGAGCAGTACTTC
d_call: -; clone_size: -; v_call: TRBV4-2; cdr3_length: 15; j_call: TRBJ2-3; cdr3_aa: CASSHKQGGSDTQYF; cdr3_nt: TGTGCCAGCAGCCATAAACAGGGGGGGTCAGATACGCAGTATTTT
d_call: TRBD1; clone_size: few; v_call: TRBV6-4; cdr3_length: 14; j_call: TRBJ1-1; cdr3_aa: CASSPRTGSTEAFF; cdr3_nt: TGTGCCAGCAGCCCTAGGACAGGGAGCACTGAAGCTTTCTTT
d_call: TRBD1; clone_size: -; v_call: TRBV30; cdr3_length: 16; j_call: TRBJ1-2; cdr3_aa: CAWSKPGTGTGYGYTF; cdr3_nt: TGTGCCTGGAGTAAACCCGGGACAGGGACCGGCTATGGCTACACCTTC
d_call: -; clone_size: -; v_call: TRBV5-6; cdr3_length: 12; j_call: TRBJ1-1; cdr3_aa: CASSIRSTEAFF; cdr3_nt: TGTGCCAGCAGCATAAGGAGCACTGAAGCTTTCTTT
d_call: -; clone_size: -; v_call: TRBV27; cdr3_length: 13; j_call: TRBJ2-1; cdr3_aa: CASSSTGVRTPFF; cdr3_nt: TGTGCCAGCAGTAGTACGGGGGTCCGGACTCCGTTCTTC
d_call: -; clone_size: -; v_call: TRBV20-1; cdr3_length: 11; j_call: TRBJ2-3; cdr3_aa: CSARYTDTQYF; cdr3_nt: TGCAGTGCTAGATACACAGATACGCAGTATTTT
d_call: TRBD1; clone_size: -; v_call: TRBV27; cdr3_length: 13; j_call: TRBJ1-2; cdr3_aa: CASSPGTGPSITF; cdr3_nt: TGTGCCAGCAGTCCGGGGACAGGACCCTCTATAACCTTC
d_call: TRBD1; clone_size: once; v_call: TRBV7-9; cdr3_length: 14; j_call: TRBJ1-3; cdr3_aa: CASSSWTGHNTIYF; cdr3_nt: TGTGCCAGCAGCTCCTGGACAGGGCACAACACCATATATTTT
d_call: TRBD1; clone_size: -; v_call: TRBV5-1; cdr3_length: 11; j_call: TRBJ1-1; cdr3_aa: CASIRRGQAFF; cdr3_nt: TGCGCCAGCATCCGGAGGGGGCAAGCTTTCTTT
d_call: -; clone_size: -; v_call: TRBV6-6; cdr3_length: 14; j_call: TRBJ1-2; cdr3_aa: CASSYSSQNYGYTF; cdr3_nt: TGTGCCAGCAGTTACTCGTCACAGAACTATGGCTACACCTTC
d_call: -; clone_size: -; v_call: TRBV28; cdr3_length: 13; j_call: TRBJ1-5; cdr3_aa: CASSSTRGQPQHF; cdr3_nt: TGTGCCAGCAGTTCCACAAGGGGTCAGCCCCAGCATTTT
d_call: TRBD2; clone_size: -; v_call: TRBV6-5; cdr3_length: 15; j_call: TRBJ2-1; cdr3_aa: CASRPRSGGYNEQFF; cdr3_nt: TGTGCCAGCAGGCCAAGGAGCGGGGGTTACAATGAGCAGTTCTTC
d_call: TRBD1; clone_size: -; v_call: TRBV19; cdr3_length: 15; j_call: TRBJ2-5; cdr3_aa: CASSTGQARQETQYF; cdr3_nt: TGTGCCAGTAGTACTGGACAGGCTAGACAAGAGACCCAGTACTTC
d_call: -; clone_size: few; v_call: TRBV5-4; cdr3_length: 14; j_call: TRBJ2-3; cdr3_aa: CASSFRDSADTQYF; cdr3_nt: TGTGCCAGCAGCTTCCGGGATTCGGCAGATACGCAGTATTTT
d_call: TRBD1; clone_size: -; v_call: TRBV5-5; cdr3_length: 15; j_call: TRBJ2-7; cdr3_aa: CASSWQGVETYEQYF; cdr3_nt: TGTGCCAGCAGCTGGCAGGGGGTAGAGACCTACGAGCAGTACTTC
d_call: TRBD1; clone_size: -; v_call: TRBV18; cdr3_length: 17; j_call: TRBJ1-1; cdr3_aa: CASSPMLGRTGEAEAFF; cdr3_nt: TGTGCCAGCTCCCCAATGTTAGGGCGGACAGGGGAGGCTGAAGCTTTCTTT